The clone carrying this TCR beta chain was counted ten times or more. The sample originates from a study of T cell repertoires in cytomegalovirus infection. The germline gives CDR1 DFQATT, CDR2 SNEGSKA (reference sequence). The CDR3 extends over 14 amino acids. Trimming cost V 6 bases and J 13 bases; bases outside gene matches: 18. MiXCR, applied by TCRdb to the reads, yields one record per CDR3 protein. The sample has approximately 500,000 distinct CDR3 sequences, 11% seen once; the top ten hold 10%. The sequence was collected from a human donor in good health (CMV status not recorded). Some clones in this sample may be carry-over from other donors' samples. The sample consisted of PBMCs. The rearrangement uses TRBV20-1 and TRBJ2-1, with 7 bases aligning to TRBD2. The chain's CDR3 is CSADGLAAENPQFF. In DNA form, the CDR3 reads TGCAGTGCCGATGGGCTAGCGGCAGAGAATCCCCAGTTCTTC.